This TCR beta chain was sequenced for a study of CD39 and CD103 CD8 tumor-infiltrating T cells (dated by TCRdb to the late 2010s). For context, the study as a whole: Repertoire comparisons were shown for an HPV-positive HNSCC, an HPV-negative HNSCC, an ovarian cancer and a melanoma patient. TCRbeta CDR3 deep sequencing compared repertoires of CD8 TIL subsets defined by CD103 and CD39 with peripheral memory CD8 T cells.

This clone was found a few times. What this receptor recognizes is not known. The record has no base qualities; no much larger clone is one base away. No therapy was being received by patients at the time of sample collection, although prior treatments had ranged from chemotherapy, radiotherapy, surgery and immunotherapy to none. After thawing, cells were enriched for T lymphocytes using a negative-selection kit, with EpCAM beads added for tumor-infiltrating lymphocytes. Memory CD8 T cells were sorted as CD8+CD4-CD45RA- cells regardless of CCR7 expression. Before analysis, peripheral blood mononuclear cells were separated on a Ficoll-Paque PLUS gradient and then cryopreserved. Populations were sorted on a FACSAria II to roughly 99% purity, and the cell pellets were frozen for TCR sequencing without being cultured. V is trimmed back by 4 bases and J by 5 bases, and the junction contains 1 base that no gene match accounts for. The CDR3, from cysteine to phenylalanine, totals 12 residues. Just the 36-base CDR3 DNA is kept, in frame starting at base 1. The germline V gene (reference sequence) supplies CDR1 SEHNR and CDR2 FQNEAQ.

For each subset, genomic DNA was extracted from about 10,000 to 100,000 sorted cells using the DNeasy Blood and Tissue Kit. The immunoSEQ service sequenced and mapped the TCRbeta V-J or V-D-J regions, with coverage above 8.5x for each sample. Processing in the source paper ran as follows. Analysis was limited to productive rearrangements exported from the immunoSEQ Analyzer platform, and clonality was evaluated on the 500 most abundant clones. Repertoire overlap between populations was quantified with the Morisita-Horn similarity index and the Jaccard index. In about 6 cancer patients, Morisita-Horn similarity was measured between the TCR repertoires of CD8 T-cell subsets. Drawn from immuneACCESS, this table holds only the in-frame rearrangements with V and J called that TCRdb kept. Clones are partly lost; checked studies trace under half to an unresolved V gene and leave the rest unexplained. V, J and clone size reflect that table, while D and trimming were determined from the DNA. In this sample the table shows approximately 5,000 clones, under 80% of which occur a single time. The ten biggest clones cover approximately 12% of the sample.

The study at large found these results: Clonotypes from DN TILs largely overlapped with peripheral memory CD8 repertoires, while clonotypes from DP TILs were only rarely found in blood or uninvolved lymph node. DP CD8 TILs appeared to be more oligoclonal than DN and SP CD8 TILs and blood memory CD8 T cells, with about 56-90% covered by the top 30 clonotypes.

The receptor was isolated from a human donor with head and neck squamous cell carcinoma. The specimen was CD8+ T cells sorted from blood. The cell subset or site label on this specimen signifies: total memory CD8 T cells (CD45RA-CCR7+/-) from blood or uninvolved lymph node. The sequence joins TRBV7-9 to TRBJ1-1; 7 middle bases align to TRBD1. The DNA sequence reads TGTGCCAGCAGCTCGGACAGGACTGAAGCTTTCTTT. This yields the protein CASSSDRTEAFF. The entire variable domain, with the stretches around the CDR3 drawn from the reference TRBV7-9 and TRBJ1-1 proteins, is DTGVSQNPRHKITKRGQNVTFRCDPISEHNRLYWYRQTLGQGPEFLTYFQNEAQLEKSRLLSDRFSAERPKGSFSTLEIQRTEQGDSAMYLCASSSDRTEAFFGQGTRLTVV.